These T cell receptor beta chains were read from a single sample in a study of shared clonotypes between healthy human individuals. TCRdb's copy holds only in-frame clones and misses some; the assay was immunoSEQ multiplex PCR. The repertoire holds about 2.3 million clones, with just under 95% as singletons. The specimen sequenced was naive CD4+ T cells from PBMCs. Source of these receptors: a man in his late teens or twenties in good health. Some clones in this sample may be carry-over from other donors' samples. CDR3s include the opening cysteine and the closing phenylalanine or tryptophan. Each record gives: J gene, V gene, D gene, clone size, CDR3 length, CDR3 protein, CDR3 DNA. The D gene is left open where the match is weak. Some rows mark clone size as missing; the rest say once, few, many or name a class of expanded clone.

TRBJ1-3,TRBV5-6,.,.,15,CASSRFFTGGNTIYF,TGTGCCAGCAGCAGGTTTTTCACGGGTGGAAACACCATATATTTT
TRBJ2-3,TRBV28,.,.,16,CASRALGGVGTDTQYF,TGTGCCAGCAGGGCCCTCGGGGGAGTGGGCACAGATACGCAGTATTTT
TRBJ2-5,TRBV5-1,TRBD1,once,13,CASSTGQEETQYF,TGCGCCAGCAGCACGGGACAGGAAGAGACCCAGTACTTC
TRBJ1-2,TRBV5-1,TRBD1,.,15,CASSLGDRGLYGYTF,TGCGCCAGCAGCTTGGGGGACAGGGGCCTCTATGGCTACACCTTC
TRBJ1-5,TRBV4-3,.,.,13,CASSQSVGQPQHF,TGCGCCAGCAGCCAATCGGTGGGTCAGCCCCAGCATTTT
TRBJ1-1,TRBV7-2,.,.,13,CASSFRVSSEAFF,TGTGCCAGCAGCTTCCGAGTGAGCTCTGAAGCTTTCTTT
TRBJ1-1,TRBV7-6,.,.,14,CASSPFGGNTEAFF,TGTGCCAGCAGCCCTTTCGGTGGGAACACTGAAGCTTTCTTT
TRBJ2-3,TRBV2,TRBD1,once,14,CASSMVQGADTQYF,TGTGCCAGCAGTATGGTACAGGGGGCAGATACGCAGTATTTT
TRBJ2-3,TRBV25-1,.,.,15,CASSDGKRGTDTQYF,TGTGCCAGCAGTGACGGGAAGCGGGGCACAGATACGCAGTATTTT
TRBJ1-1,TRBV27,.,.,15,CASNRPAGMNTEAFF,TGTGCCAGCAACCGGCCGGCAGGAATGAACACTGAAGCTTTCTTT
TRBJ2-7,TRBV28,.,.,15,CASRPPGIRSYEQYF,TGTGCCAGCAGACCTCCGGGAATCCGCTCCTACGAGCAGTACTTC
TRBJ1-5,TRBV14,.,.,15,CASSQGSGANQPQHF,TGTGCCAGCAGCCAAGGATCGGGAGCGAATCAGCCCCAGCATTTT
TRBJ1-4,TRBV5-6,.,.,14,CASSLRGINEKLFF,TGTGCCAGCAGCTTAAGGGGGATAAATGAAAAACTGTTTTTT
TRBJ1-2,TRBV2,.,.,12,CASSVLGDGYTF,TGTGCCAGCAGTGTTCTTGGGGATGGCTACACCTTC
TRBJ1-5,TRBV7-9,.,.,12,CATGWGAQPQHF,TGTGCCACCGGTTGGGGGGCCCAGCCCCAGCATTTT
TRBJ2-3,TRBV15,.,.,14,CATSNPDGTDTQYF,TGTGCCACCAGCAATCCGGACGGCACAGATACGCAGTATTTT
TRBJ1-1,TRBV10-3,.,.,13,CAISEKGNTEAFF,TGTGCCATCAGTGAGAAGGGGAACACTGAAGCTTTCTTT
TRBJ2-2,TRBV19,TRBD2,.,15,CASIQRGTNTGELFF,TGTGCCAGTATCCAGCGGGGGACCAACACCGGGGAGCTGTTTTTT